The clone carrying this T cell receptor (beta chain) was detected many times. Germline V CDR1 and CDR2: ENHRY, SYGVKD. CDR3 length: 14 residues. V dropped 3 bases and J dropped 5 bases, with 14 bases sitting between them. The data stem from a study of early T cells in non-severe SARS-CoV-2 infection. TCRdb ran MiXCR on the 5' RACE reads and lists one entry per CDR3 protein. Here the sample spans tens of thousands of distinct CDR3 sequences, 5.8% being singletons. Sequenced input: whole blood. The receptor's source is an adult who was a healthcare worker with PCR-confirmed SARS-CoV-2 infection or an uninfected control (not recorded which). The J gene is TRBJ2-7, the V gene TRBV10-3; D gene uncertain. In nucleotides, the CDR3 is TGTGCCATCAGTGACCTAGTAAATTCCCACGAGCAGTACTTC. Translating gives CAISDLVNSHEQYF.